These T cell receptor beta chains were read from a single sample in a study of neoadjuvant anti-PD-1 for oral cavity cancer. Sequenced by immunoSEQ multiplex PCR; TCRdb stores in-frame clones only, minus some. The repertoire holds 12,000 to 15,000 clones, with around 70% as singletons. Sequencing was performed on PBMCs, taken before nivolumab (anti-PD-1) treatment. The receptors come from a person between 35 and 79 years old with oral cavity squamous cell carcinoma. Each CDR3 is given with its conserved first and last residue. Fields, in order: J gene, V gene, CDR3 length, D gene, CDR3 protein. The D gene is left open where the match is weak.

J: TRBJ2-1; V: TRBV5-1; length: 18; D: TRBD2; CDR3: CASSPGTSGRSSYNEQFF
J: TRBJ2-1; V: TRBV14; length: 13; D: NA; CDR3: CASSLGAYNEQFF
J: TRBJ2-2; V: TRBV9; length: 15; D: TRBD2; CDR3: CASSGLPGGSGELFF
J: TRBJ1-6; V: TRBV15; length: 15; D: NA; CDR3: CATSSLPGGRSPLHF
J: TRBJ1-2; V: TRBV18; length: 15; D: NA; CDR3: CASSPLRGVGYGYTF
J: TRBJ2-3; V: TRBV5-1; length: 13; D: NA; CDR3: CASSRQGTDTQYF
J: TRBJ2-3; V: TRBV5-8; length: 16; D: TRBD2; CDR3: CASSLTSGRSTDTQYF
J: TRBJ1-3; V: TRBV7-9; length: 18; D: NA; CDR3: CASSLATLLGVGGNTIYF
J: TRBJ1-6; V: TRBV6-5; length: 14; D: TRBD1; CDR3: CASSERTGVSPLHF
J: TRBJ1-4; V: TRBV19; length: 14; D: NA; CDR3: CASSIALSAGELFF
J: TRBJ1-5; V: TRBV4-1; length: 15; D: NA; CDR3: CASSLSDDSWQPQHF
J: TRBJ2-1; V: TRBV29-1; length: 15; D: TRBD1; CDR3: CSVDTGTGGGNEQFF
J: TRBJ2-7; V: TRBV7-3; length: 13; D: NA; CDR3: CASSSRRGYEQYF
J: TRBJ2-7; V: TRBV5-1; length: 14; D: NA; CDR3: CASSPEAVSYEQYF
J: TRBJ1-5; V: TRBV2; length: 14; D: NA; CDR3: CASTFRDLNQPQHF
J: TRBJ2-2; V: TRBV28; length: 15; D: TRBD2; CDR3: CATYGRGLSTGELFF
J: TRBJ1-5; V: TRBV2; length: 15; D: NA; CDR3: CASRSATDRLQPQHF
J: TRBJ1-1; V: TRBV19; length: 14; D: NA; CDR3: CASSSQNLNTEAFF
J: TRBJ2-7; V: TRBV7-2; length: 11; D: NA; CDR3: CASAWGYEQYF
J: TRBJ2-7; V: TRBV7-9; length: 12; D: NA; CDR3: CASKSQMNEQYF
J: TRBJ1-3; V: TRBV7-6; length: 15; D: NA; CDR3: CASSLLQGPGNTIYF
J: TRBJ1-1; V: TRBV27; length: 13; D: NA; CDR3: CASSLFARSEAFF
J: TRBJ1-1; V: TRBV7-9; length: 15; D: NA; CDR3: CASSSQDSRGTEAFF
J: TRBJ2-4; V: TRBV5-6; length: 13; D: TRBD1; CDR3: CASSPGQRNIQYF
J: TRBJ1-5; V: TRBV6-5; length: 14; D: NA; CDR3: CASSSGSPNQPQHF
J: TRBJ2-7; V: TRBV7-8; length: 14; D: NA; CDR3: CASSLGQPPYEQYF
J: TRBJ2-1; V: TRBV20-1; length: 11; D: NA; CDR3: CSAGDPSRWVF
J: TRBJ2-2; V: TRBV5-4; length: 14; D: NA; CDR3: CASSSWDYTGELFF
J: TRBJ2-5; V: TRBV13; length: 15; D: TRBD2; CDR3: CASSLTSGGRETQYF
J: TRBJ1-1; V: TRBV30; length: 15; D: NA; CDR3: CAWSSWGGMNTEAFF
J: TRBJ2-5; V: TRBV5-1; length: 15; D: NA; CDR3: CAINPPQGSQETQYF
J: TRBJ2-1; V: TRBV7-9; length: 16; D: TRBD2; CDR3: CASSSRSGGSYNEQFF
J: TRBJ1-6; V: TRBV6-4; length: 14; D: NA; CDR3: CASSRGGSRSPLHF
J: TRBJ1-1; V: TRBV11-3; length: 13; D: TRBD1; CDR3: CASSPRQGNEAFF
J: TRBJ1-5; V: TRBV27; length: 12; D: NA; CDR3: CASTSTYQPQHF
J: TRBJ2-2; V: TRBV25-1; length: 13; D: NA; CDR3: CASNFRNTGELFF
J: TRBJ1-5; V: TRBV7-8; length: 15; D: TRBD1; CDR3: CASSLLDRVEQPQHF
J: TRBJ1-3; V: TRBV28; length: 11; D: NA; CDR3: CASSLQNTIYF
J: TRBJ1-1; V: TRBV5-1; length: 19; D: TRBD1; CDR3: CASSPSEGTGSFFNTEAFF
J: TRBJ2-2; V: TRBV5-1; length: 16; D: NA; CDR3: CASSLAGVENTGELFF
J: TRBJ1-1; V: TRBV5-1; length: 14; D: NA; CDR3: CASSLVVGRTEAFF